The present TCR beta chain was sequenced within a study of T-cell reconstitution after alpha-beta-depleted transplantation in children. CDR1 and CDR2 from the germline V gene are MNHEY and SVGAGI. This CDR3 comprises 15 residues. After removal of 2 bases from V and 3 bases from J, the junction contained 6 bases not matched to a gene. Unique molecular identifiers tagged the TCRbeta library. TCRdb re-called the PCR reads through MiXCR, storing one row per CDR3 protein. The sample holds about 610,000 distinct CDR3 sequences, about 11% seen once. The table lists this clonotype with many counts. The specimen was PBMCs from the stem cell graft donor, collected from the stem cell graft. The chain carries TRBV6-5 and TRBJ1-2; TRBD1 agrees at 7 bases. The clonotype originates from a human donor who donated a stem cell graft to a child with acute myeloid leukemia. CDR3 in DNA: TGTGCCAGCAGTTACAAGGACAGGCCTGACTATGGCTACACCTTC. This gives the protein CASSYKDRPDYGYTF.